This is a list of T cell receptor beta chains from one sample in a study of glioma-infiltrating T cells after dendritic cell vaccination. Using immunoSEQ multiplex PCR, the repertoire was profiled, and TCRdb retains in-frame clones only, with some absent. The sample carries about 64,000 clones, around 86% recorded once. The sequencing here drew on blood, taken before dendritic cell vaccination. These receptors were collected from a human donor with glioblastoma. The CDR3 runs from the conserved cysteine through the conserved F or W. The order of the fields is clone size, J gene, V gene, D gene, CDR3 length, CDR3 DNA, CDR3 protein. A D gene is named only where the DNA matches it firmly. Some rows mark clone size as missing; the rest say once, few, many or name a class of expanded clone.

clone_size: few; j_call: TRBJ2-7; v_call: TRBV5-1; d_call: -; cdr3_length: 13; cdr3_nt: TGCGCCAGCAGCCTCCAAAACCGGGACACCAGGAACTTC; cdr3_aa: CASSLQNRDTRNF
clone_size: -; j_call: TRBJ1-2; v_call: TRBV5-5; d_call: TRBD1; cdr3_length: 14; cdr3_nt: TGTGCCAGCTTGCCTTCCGGGACAGCTTATGGCTACACCTTC; cdr3_aa: CASLPSGTAYGYTF
clone_size: once; j_call: TRBJ2-7; v_call: TRBV6-9; d_call: -; cdr3_length: 14; cdr3_nt: TGTGCCAGCAGTTATGCGGCGGGAACGGGGGAGCAGTACTTC; cdr3_aa: CASSYAAGTGEQYF
clone_size: -; j_call: TRBJ1-2; v_call: TRBV4-1; d_call: -; cdr3_length: 15; cdr3_nt: TGCGCCAGCAGCCTCACTGCGACAGATTTCTATGGCTACACCTTC; cdr3_aa: CASSLTATDFYGYTF
clone_size: once; j_call: TRBJ2-5; v_call: TRBV2; d_call: TRBD2; cdr3_length: 13; cdr3_nt: TGTGCCGTCCCGGGAGCGGGGGAAGAGACCCAGTACTTC; cdr3_aa: CAVPGAGEETQYF
clone_size: -; j_call: TRBJ1-1; v_call: TRBV18; d_call: -; cdr3_length: 14; cdr3_nt: TGTGCCAGCTCAGGGAATTCGGGGGACACTGAAGCTTTCTTT; cdr3_aa: CASSGNSGDTEAFF
clone_size: -; j_call: TRBJ2-1; v_call: TRBV6-4; d_call: -; cdr3_length: 13; cdr3_nt: TGTGCCAGCCCGTGCGTCCGTGAAAATGAGCAGTTCTTC; cdr3_aa: CASPCVRENEQFF
clone_size: -; j_call: TRBJ2-7; v_call: TRBV7-6; d_call: TRBD2; cdr3_length: 12; cdr3_nt: TGTGCCAGCAGAGCGGGGATGGACGAGCAGTACTTC; cdr3_aa: CASRAGMDEQYF
clone_size: -; j_call: TRBJ2-2; v_call: TRBV6-5; d_call: -; cdr3_length: 14; cdr3_nt: TGTGCCAGCAGCCCCGGACTAATTACCGGGGAGCTGTTTTTT; cdr3_aa: CASSPGLITGELFF
clone_size: -; j_call: TRBJ2-6; v_call: TRBV5-4; d_call: TRBD2; cdr3_length: 18; cdr3_nt: TGTGCCAGCAGCCCGGCTCGCGGGGGACGCTCTGGGGCCAACGTCCTGACTTTC; cdr3_aa: CASSPARGGRSGANVLTF
clone_size: -; j_call: TRBJ1-2; v_call: TRBV28; d_call: -; cdr3_length: 13; cdr3_nt: TGTGCCAGCCTTTTGAGGCCTGCGGATGGCTACACCTTC; cdr3_aa: CASLLRPADGYTF
clone_size: -; j_call: TRBJ2-3; v_call: TRBV2; d_call: TRBD1; cdr3_length: 14; cdr3_nt: TGTGCCAGCAGTGAGACAGGGGGCACAGATACGCAGTATTTT; cdr3_aa: CASSETGGTDTQYF
clone_size: -; j_call: TRBJ2-7; v_call: TRBV13; d_call: -; cdr3_length: 16; cdr3_nt: TGTGCCAGCAGCTTCCACCCCCGGGACATCTCCTACGAGCAGTACTTC; cdr3_aa: CASSFHPRDISYEQYF
clone_size: -; j_call: TRBJ1-1; v_call: TRBV11-2; d_call: TRBD1; cdr3_length: 15; cdr3_nt: TGTGCCAGCAGCCACTCGGGACAGGGGGCGGGTGAAGCTTTCTTT; cdr3_aa: CASSHSGQGAGEAFF
clone_size: -; j_call: TRBJ1-6; v_call: TRBV13; d_call: TRBD1; cdr3_length: 15; cdr3_nt: TGTGCCAGCAGCTTACACAGGGGGCAGGGTTCACCCCTCCACTTT; cdr3_aa: CASSLHRGQGSPLHF
clone_size: few; j_call: TRBJ1-1; v_call: TRBV10-3; d_call: -; cdr3_length: 13; cdr3_nt: TGTGCCATCAGTGACCGGGGACACCCTGAAGCTTTCTTT; cdr3_aa: CAISDRGHPEAFF
clone_size: -; j_call: TRBJ1-4; v_call: TRBV6-5; d_call: TRBD1; cdr3_length: 14; cdr3_nt: TGTGCCAGCAGCCCCGAGACAGGGACAGAAAAACTGTTTTTT; cdr3_aa: CASSPETGTEKLFF
clone_size: -; j_call: TRBJ1-5; v_call: TRBV19; d_call: TRBD1; cdr3_length: 15; cdr3_nt: TGTGCCAGTAGTATAGACAGGGGGAAGAATCAGCCCCAGCATTTT; cdr3_aa: CASSIDRGKNQPQHF
clone_size: -; j_call: TRBJ2-2; v_call: TRBV27; d_call: TRBD2; cdr3_length: 16; cdr3_nt: TGTGCCAGCAGTTTACTAGCGGACCCGAACACCGGGGAGCTGTTTTTT; cdr3_aa: CASSLLADPNTGELFF
clone_size: -; j_call: TRBJ1-1; v_call: TRBV7-9; d_call: -; cdr3_length: 13; cdr3_nt: TGTGCCAGCAGCTTATTCGGGAACACTGAAGCTTTCTTT; cdr3_aa: CASSLFGNTEAFF
clone_size: -; j_call: TRBJ2-7; v_call: TRBV30; d_call: -; cdr3_length: 12; cdr3_nt: TGTGCCTGGACTCGAGAGGGGGACGAGCAGTACTTC; cdr3_aa: CAWTREGDEQYF
clone_size: -; j_call: TRBJ2-5; v_call: TRBV6-5; d_call: -; cdr3_length: 15; cdr3_nt: TGTGCCAGCAGTTACTCGAGTGGCCCGGGGGAGACCCAGTACTTC; cdr3_aa: CASSYSSGPGETQYF
clone_size: -; j_call: TRBJ2-7; v_call: TRBV10-2; d_call: -; cdr3_length: 16; cdr3_nt: TGCGCCAGCAGTGAGTCAGGTTCCCCCGGGATCGGCGAGCAGTACTTC; cdr3_aa: CASSESGSPGIGEQYF
clone_size: -; j_call: TRBJ2-5; v_call: TRBV9; d_call: -; cdr3_length: 14; cdr3_nt: TGTGCCAGCAGCCCCCTCTCCACTCTTGAGACCCAGTACTTC; cdr3_aa: CASSPLSTLETQYF
clone_size: -; j_call: TRBJ1-5; v_call: TRBV7-6; d_call: TRBD1; cdr3_length: 18; cdr3_nt: TGTGCCAGCAGCTTACCGACTTCGGACAGGGGGAGCAATCAGCCCCAGCATTTT; cdr3_aa: CASSLPTSDRGSNQPQHF
clone_size: -; j_call: TRBJ1-5; v_call: TRBV6-1; d_call: -; cdr3_length: 16; cdr3_nt: TGTGCCAGCAGTGAAGTTGGGGGCGCGGGCAATCAGCCCCAGCATTTT; cdr3_aa: CASSEVGGAGNQPQHF
clone_size: -; j_call: TRBJ1-2; v_call: TRBV11-2; d_call: -; cdr3_length: 12; cdr3_nt: TGTGCCAGCAGCTTTCCGAACTATGGCTACACCTTC; cdr3_aa: CASSFPNYGYTF
clone_size: -; j_call: TRBJ1-2; v_call: TRBV5-1; d_call: -; cdr3_length: 12; cdr3_nt: TGCGCCAGCAGCCTACAGCACTTCGGCTACACCTTC; cdr3_aa: CASSLQHFGYTF
clone_size: -; j_call: TRBJ2-7; v_call: TRBV5-4; d_call: TRBD1; cdr3_length: 14; cdr3_nt: TGTGCCAGCAGCCCCGCTGACAGGGCCTACGAGCAGTACTTC; cdr3_aa: CASSPADRAYEQYF
clone_size: -; j_call: TRBJ2-3; v_call: TRBV19; d_call: TRBD2; cdr3_length: 16; cdr3_nt: TGTGCCAGTAGTACGAAGGCCGGGGGGAGCACAGATACGCAGTATTTT; cdr3_aa: CASSTKAGGSTDTQYF
clone_size: -; j_call: TRBJ1-5; v_call: TRBV30; d_call: -; cdr3_length: 15; cdr3_nt: TGTGCCTGGGAGGGAGGGGGAGATAGCAATCAGCCCCAGCATTTT; cdr3_aa: CAWEGGGDSNQPQHF
clone_size: -; j_call: TRBJ2-3; v_call: TRBV6-4; d_call: -; cdr3_length: 15; cdr3_nt: TGTGCCAGCAGTGACCCCCGGCAGGGGATCGATACGCAGTATTTT; cdr3_aa: CASSDPRQGIDTQYF
clone_size: -; j_call: TRBJ2-7; v_call: TRBV18; d_call: TRBD1; cdr3_length: 14; cdr3_nt: TGTGCCAGCTCACCAGGGACAGGGGGCGACGAGCAGTACTTC; cdr3_aa: CASSPGTGGDEQYF
clone_size: -; j_call: TRBJ2-1; v_call: TRBV25-1; d_call: -; cdr3_length: 14; cdr3_nt: TGTGCCAGCAGATCCAGGGATTTCTACAATGAGCAGTTCTTC; cdr3_aa: CASRSRDFYNEQFF
clone_size: -; j_call: TRBJ1-1; v_call: TRBV6-4; d_call: TRBD1; cdr3_length: 16; cdr3_nt: TGTGCCAGCAGCCCCACCAGGGACAGGGTGGACACTGAAGCTTTCTTT; cdr3_aa: CASSPTRDRVDTEAFF
clone_size: -; j_call: TRBJ1-6; v_call: TRBV11-2; d_call: -; cdr3_length: 13; cdr3_nt: TGTGCCAGCAGCTTAATCGAGAATTCACCCCTCCACTTT; cdr3_aa: CASSLIENSPLHF
clone_size: -; j_call: TRBJ1-2; v_call: TRBV9; d_call: TRBD1; cdr3_length: 15; cdr3_nt: TGTGCCAGCAGCGTAACCGGGACAGGGGGCTCTGGCTACACCTTC; cdr3_aa: CASSVTGTGGSGYTF
clone_size: -; j_call: TRBJ1-2; v_call: TRBV29-1; d_call: TRBD1; cdr3_length: 13; cdr3_nt: TGCAGCGTTGCCCAGGGGGCTGGTTATGGCTACACCTTC; cdr3_aa: CSVAQGAGYGYTF
clone_size: -; j_call: TRBJ2-5; v_call: TRBV30; d_call: -; cdr3_length: 15; cdr3_nt: TGTGCCTGGGCCCGAGGCGGGGCGGCCCAAGAGACCCAGTACTTC; cdr3_aa: CAWARGGAAQETQYF